The 19 T cell receptor beta chains listed next were all sequenced from one sample in a study of blood T cell repertoires in COVID-19. The method was immunoSEQ multiplex PCR; TCRdb's version includes in-frame clones alone and lacks a portion of them. The data show about 190,000 clones, 80% to 90% seen once. Sample: peripheral blood. These receptors came from a man between 25 and 39 years old with acute or convalescent COVID-19.

The V and J genes are TRBV7-3 and TRBJ1-1; 7 nucleotides agree with TRBD1. Germline-derived CDR1 and CDR2 are SGHTA and FQGTGA. V trimming: 5 bases; J trimming: 2 bases; junction bases outside the gene matches: 14. This CDR3 contains 17 residues. CDR3 sequence: CASSATGDVGKNTEAFF. For the CDR3, the DNA is TGTGCCAGCAGCGCCACAGGGGATGTCGGGAAAAACACTGAAGCTTTCTTT.

This rearrangement joins TRBV5-1 to TRBJ2-2; maybe TRBD2 (5 bases). Trimming removed 2 bases at V and 3 bases at J, with 8 bases between. This CDR3 contains 14 residues. CDR1 and CDR2 from the germline V gene are SGHRS and YFSETQ. CDR3 in DNA: TGCGCCAGCAGCTTCCTAGCCCACACCGGGGAGCTGTTTTTT. This gives the protein CASSFLAHTGELFF.

V usage is TRBV5-1 and J usage is TRBJ2-7; D not certain. This CDR3 is built from 11 residues. V was trimmed by 2 bases and J by 3 bases, leaving 3 bases between them. Germline values: CDR1 SGHRS, CDR2 YFSETQ. DNA of the CDR3: TGCGCCAGCAGCTTCAACTACGAGCAGTACTTC. Protein product: CASSFNYEQYF. The whole variable domain, remainder taken from reference TRBV5-1 and TRBJ2-7, is KAGVTQTPRYLIKTRGQQVTLSCSPISGHRSVSWYQQTPGQGLQFLFEYFSETQRNKGNFPGRFSGRQFSNSRSEMNVSTLELGDSALYLCASSFNYEQYFGPGTRLTVT.

The chain employs TRBV2 and TRBJ2-1; no reliable D call. Germline loops: CDR1 SNHLY, CDR2 FYNNEI. The length of the CDR3 is 14 residues. V was pared by 4 bases and J by 7 bases, with 14 bases between. The CDR3 loop is CASSVVKNGNEQFF. DNA of the CDR3: TGTGCCAGCAGTGTTGTCAAAAACGGGAATGAGCAGTTCTTC.

The chain couples TRBV2 to TRBJ2-1; no reliable D call. V was pared by 3 bases and J by 1 base, with 13 bases between. The germline gives CDR1 SNHLY, CDR2 FYNNEI. This CDR3 has 16 residues. As DNA, the CDR3 is TGTGCCAGCAGTGATGGAACAGCCCGGTCCTACAATGAGCAGTTCTTC. It specifies CASSDGTARSYNEQFF.

This clone came up once. The junction departs from germline at one end; a sequencing error may be responsible. The chain combines TRBV2 with TRBJ1-4, with D perhaps TRBD1 (5 bases). The CDR3 runs 12 residues. The germline V gene has CDR1 SNHLY and CDR2 FYNNEI. The DNA of the CDR3 is TGTGCCAGCAGGGAAGACAGCGAAAAACTGTTTTTT. Residues: CASREDSEKLFF.

V and J are TRBV7-3 and TRBJ2-1; 9 nucleotides align to TRBD1. This CDR3 comprises 15 residues. The trim removed 5 bases at V and 5 bases at J, leaving 7 bases unmatched. Germline V gene sequence: CDR1 SGHTA, CDR2 FQGTGA. The CDR3 DNA sequence: TGTGCCAGCAGCCCTTCCCGGGACAGGGACAATGAGCAGTTCTTC. It translates to CASSPSRDRDNEQFF.

The chain links TRBV9 to TRBJ2-4, with D perhaps TRBD1 (6 bases). CDR1 is SGDLS and CDR2 is YYNGEE in the germline V gene. CDR3 length: 17 residues. The V end was cut by 3 bases, the J end by 1 base, with 17 bases between. CDR3 sequence reads: CASSESQGDRAKNIQYF. CDR3 nucleotides: TGTGCCAGCAGCGAATCACAGGGTGATAGGGCCAAAAACATTCAGTACTTC.

V and J are TRBV28 and TRBJ2-5, with D maybe TRBD2 (7 bases). Germline CDR1 and CDR2: MDHEN and SYDVKM. Trimming took off 3 bases at V and 2 bases at J, with 13 bases between the two ends. The CDR3 loop spans 15 amino acids. The chain's CDR3 is CASSFGGGGQETQYF. The CDR3, as DNA: TGTGCCAGCAGTTTTGGGGGAGGGGGGCAAGAGACCCAGTACTTC. Filled out from reference TRBV28 and TRBJ2-5, the complete variable domain reads DVKVTQSSRYLVKRTGEKVFLECVQDMDHENMFWYRQDPGLGLRLIYFSYDVKMKEKGDIPEGYSVSREKKERFSLILESASTNQTSMYLCASSFGGGGQETQYFGPGTRLLVL.

This clone was recorded only once. The chain recombines TRBV10-3 with TRBJ2-5; no clear D. In germline, CDR1 is ENHRY, CDR2 SYGVKD. V gave up 3 bases and J gave up 4 bases, with 9 bases separating them. CDR3 length: 13 amino acids. The CDR3 DNA follows: TGTGCCATCAGTGACCTCGGCGGAGAGACCCAGTACTTC. It encodes CAISDLGGETQYF.

This clone was recorded only once. The J gene is TRBJ1-4, the V gene TRBV5-1, with 8 bases aligning to TRBD1. Looked up from germline, CDR1 is SGHRS and CDR2 is YFSETQ. The V gene end was trimmed by 2 bases and the J gene end by 12 bases; junction bases not matched to a gene: 3. This CDR3 has 12 residues. CDR3 loop: CASSLQGEELFF. CDR3 DNA: TGCGCCAGCAGCTTACAGGGGGAGGAACTGTTTTTT.

At least ten counts were recorded for this clone. The chain combines TRBV3-1 (or the pseudogene TRBV3-2) with TRBJ1-5, with a possible D match to TRBD1 (6 bases). The CDR3 is made up of 15 amino acids. The germline V gene has CDR1 LGHDT and CDR2 YNNKEL (reference sequence). V shed 0 bases and J shed 6 bases, with 12 bases lying between them. The CDR3 region is CASSQDFQGSQPQHF. CDR3 coding DNA: TGTGCCAGCAGCCAAGATTTTCAGGGGAGTCAGCCCCAGCATTTT.

The table lists this clone with a count of one. The chain is built from TRBV27 and TRBJ1-6; D might be TRBD1 (5 bases). V was clipped by 0 bases and J by 0 bases, with 12 bases between them. CDR3 length: 18 residues. Germline V gene data show CDR1 as MNHEY and CDR2 as SMNVEV (reference sequence). The CDR3 DNA is TGTGCCAGCAGTTTATCAGCGGGGCCTAGCTCCTATAATTCACCCCTCCACTTT. Protein sequence: CASSLSAGPSSYNSPLHF.

This clone was recorded a few times. The V call is TRBV2, the J call TRBJ2-7; 8 bases match TRBD1. CDR3 size: 14 residues. V was pared by 1 base and J by 3 bases, with 2 bases of the junction left unmatched. The germline V gene has CDR1 SNHLY and CDR2 FYNNEI. The chain's CDR3 is CASSEDRGNYEQYF. The CDR3 DNA reads TGTGCCAGCAGTGAAGACAGGGGGAACTACGAGCAGTACTTC.

V gene TRBV7-9 combines with J gene TRBJ1-4; D may be TRBD1 (6 bases). Germline lookup yields CDR1 SEHNR and CDR2 FQNEAQ (reference sequence). CDR3 length equals 14 residues. V lost 2 bases and J lost 8, with 12 bases in between. The CDR3 sequence: CASSLLQGGEKLFF. For the CDR3, the DNA is TGTGCCAGCAGCTTACTACAGGGCGGCGAAAAACTGTTTTTT.

The chain employs TRBV18 and TRBJ1-5; D not certain. The CDR3 is 13 residues long. Trimming shortened V by 6 bases and J by 5 bases, and 11 bases separated the two germline ends. Germline assignment: CDR1 KGHSH and CDR2 LQKENI. CDR3 sequence reads: CASSPDIYQPQHF. In nucleotides, the CDR3 is TGTGCCAGCTCTCCCGACATCTATCAGCCCCAGCATTTT.

The J gene is TRBJ1-5, the V gene TRBV3-1 (or the pseudogene TRBV3-2); 8 bases match TRBD1. From germline, CDR1 is LGHDT and CDR2 YNNKEL (reference sequence). The CDR3 consists of 14 residues. V lost 4 bases to trimming and J lost 5 bases; unmatched junction nucleotides: 4. CDR3 DNA sequence: TGTGCCAGCAGCCGTGACAGGGGCGATCAGCCCCAGCATTTT. Protein sequence: CASSRDRGDQPQHF.

Only one count was recorded for this clone. The J gene is TRBJ2-5, the V gene TRBV5-4, with D perhaps matching TRBD2 (5 bases). The V end was cut by 0 bases, the J end by 3 bases, with 6 bases between. This CDR3 is built from 13 residues. Germline V gene lookup returns CDR1 SGHNT and CDR2 YYREEE (reference sequence). For the CDR3, the DNA is TGTGCCAGCAGCTTGGAGAGGGAAGAGACCCAGTACTTC. The encoded protein is CASSLEREETQYF.

On this clone itself: A junction end diverges from the germline sequence, so it may reflect a read error. Here the CDR3 DNA reads TGTGCCAGCAGGCCTGCTGAGTCGAATATCGGACAGGTGCCCTATGTCTACACCTTC. Amino acids: CASRPAESNIGQVPYVYTF. V usage is TRBV7-9 and J usage is TRBJ1-2; the match to TRBD1 covers 7 bases. Germline V gene lookup returns CDR1 SEHNR and CDR2 FQNEAQ (reference sequence). CDR3 length equals 19 residues.